This T cell receptor (beta chain) comes out of a study of blood T cell repertoires in COVID-19. Study details: Whether acute or convalescent, the COVID-19 samples came from the United States, Italy and Spain. Sample material is recorded as cDNA or gDNA derived from T cells, B-cell-depleted T cells, or PBMCs.

Original handling: Reference gene primer amplification yielded estimated nucleated cell counts. The table came from immunoSEQ multiplex PCR; TCRdb's copy has only in-frame clones and leaves some out. V, J and clone size were drawn from that table, and D and trimming were deduced from the DNA. Of fewer than 250,000 clones in the sample, 89% were seen once. This receptor was identified in a man aged 55 to 70 who had recovered from COVID-19. Material: peripheral blood.

The CDR3 here is CASSLNTGSEAFF. In nucleotides, the CDR3 is TGTGCCAGCAGCCTAAATACCGGGTCTGAAGCTTTCTTT. The chain carries TRBV9 and TRBJ1-1; D is uncertain. Germline loops: CDR1 SGDLS, CDR2 YYNGEE. V was trimmed by 4 bases and J by 6 bases, leaving 13 bases between them. The CDR3 contains 13 residues.